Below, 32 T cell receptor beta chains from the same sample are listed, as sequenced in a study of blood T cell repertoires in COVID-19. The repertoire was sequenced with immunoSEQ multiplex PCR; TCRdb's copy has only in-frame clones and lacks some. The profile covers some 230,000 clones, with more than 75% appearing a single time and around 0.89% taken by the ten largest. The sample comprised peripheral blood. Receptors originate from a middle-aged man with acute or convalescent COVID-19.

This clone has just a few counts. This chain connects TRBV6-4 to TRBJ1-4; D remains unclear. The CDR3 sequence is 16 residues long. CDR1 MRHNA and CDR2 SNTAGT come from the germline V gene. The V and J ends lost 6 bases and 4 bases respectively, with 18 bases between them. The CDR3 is CASSPSEAVHNEKLFF. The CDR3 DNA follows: TGTGCCAGCAGCCCCTCGGAGGCAGTACATAATGAAAAACTGTTTTTT.

CDR3 DNA: TGTGCCAGCAGCTTGGGGGGGGATGATGAGCAGTTCTTC. This codes for CASSLGGDDEQFF. V usage is TRBV11-2 and J usage is TRBJ2-1, with 7 nucleotides matching TRBD2. Germline trimming cut 3 bases from V and 8 bases from J; bases unmatched to any gene: 4. This CDR3 region has 13 residues. CDR1 is SGHAT, CDR2 FQNNGV, per germline.

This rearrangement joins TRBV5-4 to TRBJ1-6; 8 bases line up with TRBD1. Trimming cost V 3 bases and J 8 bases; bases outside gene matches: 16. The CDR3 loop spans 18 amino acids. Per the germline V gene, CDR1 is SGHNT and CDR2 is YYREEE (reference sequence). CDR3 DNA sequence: TGTGCCAGCAGCTCCGGAGGAAGGGTCGACAGGGGAGATTCACCCCTCCACTTT. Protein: CASSSGGRVDRGDSPLHF. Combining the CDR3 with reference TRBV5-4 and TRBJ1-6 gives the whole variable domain ETGVTQSPTHLIKTRGQQVTLRCSSQSGHNTVSWYQQALGQGPQFIFQYYREEENGRGNFPPRFSGLQFPNYSSELNVNALELDDSALYLCASSSGGRVDRGDSPLHFGNGTRLTVT.

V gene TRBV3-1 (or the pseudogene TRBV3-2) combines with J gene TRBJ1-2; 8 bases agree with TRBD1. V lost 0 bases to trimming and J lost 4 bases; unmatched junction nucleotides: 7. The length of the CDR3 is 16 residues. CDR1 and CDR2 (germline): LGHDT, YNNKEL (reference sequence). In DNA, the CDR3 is TGTGCCAGCAGCCAAGAGTCACAGGGGGTTGGCTATGGCTACACCTTC. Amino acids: CASSQESQGVGYGYTF.

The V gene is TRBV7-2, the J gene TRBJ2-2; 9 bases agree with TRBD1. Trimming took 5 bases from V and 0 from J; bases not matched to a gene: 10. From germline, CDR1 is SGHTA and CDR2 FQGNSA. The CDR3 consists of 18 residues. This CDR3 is CASSRDRALKSNTGELFF. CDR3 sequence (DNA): TGTGCCAGCAGCCGGGACAGGGCCCTAAAATCGAACACCGGGGAGCTGTTTTTT.

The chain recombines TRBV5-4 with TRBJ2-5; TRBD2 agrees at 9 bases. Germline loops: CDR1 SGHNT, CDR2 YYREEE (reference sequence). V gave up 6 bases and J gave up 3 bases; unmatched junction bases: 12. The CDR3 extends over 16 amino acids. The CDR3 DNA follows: TGTGCCAGCACCCCCTCCCCGGGACTAGCAGAAGAGACCCAGTACTTC. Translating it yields CASTPSPGLAEETQYF.

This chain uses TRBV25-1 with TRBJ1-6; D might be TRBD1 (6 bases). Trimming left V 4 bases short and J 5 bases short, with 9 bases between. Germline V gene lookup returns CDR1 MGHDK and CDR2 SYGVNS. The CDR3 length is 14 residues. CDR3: CASSVAGDNSPLHF. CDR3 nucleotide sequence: TGTGCCAGCAGTGTGGCAGGGGATAATTCACCCCTCCACTTT.

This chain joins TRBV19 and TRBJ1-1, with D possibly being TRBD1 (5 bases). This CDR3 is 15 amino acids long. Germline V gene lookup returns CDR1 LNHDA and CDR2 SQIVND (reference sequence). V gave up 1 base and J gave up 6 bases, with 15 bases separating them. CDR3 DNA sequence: TGTGCCAGTAGTATAGCCAGGGTGAGGCTACCTGAAGCTTTCTTT. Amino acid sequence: CASSIARVRLPEAFF.

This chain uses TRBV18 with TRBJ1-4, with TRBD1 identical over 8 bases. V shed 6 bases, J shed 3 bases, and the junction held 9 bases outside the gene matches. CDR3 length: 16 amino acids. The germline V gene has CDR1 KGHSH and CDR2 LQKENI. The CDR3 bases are TGTGCCAGCTCCCACCTGGACAGGGACCCTAATGAAAAACTGTTTTTT. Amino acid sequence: CASSHLDRDPNEKLFF. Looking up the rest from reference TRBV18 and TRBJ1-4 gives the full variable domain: NAGVMQNPRHLVRRRGQEARLRCSPMKGHSHVYWYRQLPEEGLKFMVYLQKENIIDESGMPKERFSAEFPKEGPSILRIQQVVRGDSAAYFCASSHLDRDPNEKLFFGSGTQLSVL.

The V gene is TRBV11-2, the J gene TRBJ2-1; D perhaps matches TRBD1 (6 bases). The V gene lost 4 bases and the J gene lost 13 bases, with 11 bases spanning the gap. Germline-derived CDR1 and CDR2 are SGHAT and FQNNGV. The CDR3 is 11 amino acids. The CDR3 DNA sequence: TGTGCCAGCAGCTCCGGGACAAGACAGTTCTTC. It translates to CASSSGTRQFF.

CDR3 nucleotides: TGTGCCAGCAGACAACAGGGGAACTATGGCTACACCTTC. It specifies CASRQQGNYGYTF. The chain uses TRBV28 and TRBJ1-2; 7 bases line up with TRBD1. V trimming: 6 bases; J trimming: 2 bases; junction bases outside the gene matches: 3. The CDR3 has 13 residues. Germline CDR1 is MDHEN and CDR2 is SYDVKM.

The CDR3 DNA is TGTGCCAGCAGTGAAGAACGGGGTTACACCCAGTACTTC. Its translation is CASSEERGYTQYF. The chain combines TRBV6-1 with TRBJ2-5; D might be TRBD2 (5 bases). The CDR3 contains 13 residues. The germline CDR1 and CDR2 sequences are MNHNS and SASEGT. V dropped 1 base and J dropped 8 bases, with 11 bases sitting between them.

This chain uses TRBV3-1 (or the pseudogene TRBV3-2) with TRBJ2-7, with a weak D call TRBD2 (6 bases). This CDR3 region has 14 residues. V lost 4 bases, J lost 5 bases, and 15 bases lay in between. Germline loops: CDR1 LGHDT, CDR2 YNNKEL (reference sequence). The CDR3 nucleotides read TGTGCCAGCAGCCCGGGACTCCAAGGGAACGAGCAGTACTTC. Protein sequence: CASSPGLQGNEQYF.

The CDR3 is CSVESLGEQFF. CDR3 in DNA: TGCAGCGTTGAGAGTCTAGGAGAGCAGTTCTTC. This chain connects TRBV29-1 to TRBJ2-1; no clear D. The CDR3 length is 11 residues. Deletions cut 3 bases from V and 10 bases from J, with 10 bases between. Germline V CDR1 and CDR2: SQVTM, ANQGSEA.

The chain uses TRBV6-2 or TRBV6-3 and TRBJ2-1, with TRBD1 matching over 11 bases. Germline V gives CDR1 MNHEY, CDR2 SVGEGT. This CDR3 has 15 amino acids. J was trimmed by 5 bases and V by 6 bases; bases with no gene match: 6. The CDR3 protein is CASSSGTGGHNEQFF. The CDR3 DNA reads TGTGCCAGCAGCTCCGGGACAGGGGGACACAATGAGCAGTTCTTC.

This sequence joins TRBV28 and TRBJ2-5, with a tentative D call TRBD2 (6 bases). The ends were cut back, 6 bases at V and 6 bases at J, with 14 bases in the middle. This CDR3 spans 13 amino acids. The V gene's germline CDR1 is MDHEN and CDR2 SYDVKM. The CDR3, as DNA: TGTGCCAGCAGCCCCCCGGGAGACCAGACCCAGTACTTC. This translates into CASSPPGDQTQYF.

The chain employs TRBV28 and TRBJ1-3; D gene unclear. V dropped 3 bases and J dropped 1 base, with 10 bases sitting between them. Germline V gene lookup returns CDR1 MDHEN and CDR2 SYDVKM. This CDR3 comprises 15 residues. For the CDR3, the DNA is TGTGCCAGCAGTTTGCCAGCCGGGTCTGGAAACACCATATATTTT. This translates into CASSLPAGSGNTIYF.

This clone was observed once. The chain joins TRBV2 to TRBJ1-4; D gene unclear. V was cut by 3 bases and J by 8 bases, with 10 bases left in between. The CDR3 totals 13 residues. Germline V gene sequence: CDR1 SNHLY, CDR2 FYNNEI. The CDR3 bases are TGTGCCAGCAGTGATGGAGGAGTGGAAAAACTGTTTTTT. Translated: CASSDGGVEKLFF.

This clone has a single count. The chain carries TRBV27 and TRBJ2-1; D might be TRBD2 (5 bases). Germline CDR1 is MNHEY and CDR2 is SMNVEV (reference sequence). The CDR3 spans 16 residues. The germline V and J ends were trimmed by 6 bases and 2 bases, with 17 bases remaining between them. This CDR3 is CASRRIRSGPYNEQFF. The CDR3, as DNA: TGTGCCAGCAGGCGAATCCGAAGCGGACCCTACAATGAGCAGTTCTTC.

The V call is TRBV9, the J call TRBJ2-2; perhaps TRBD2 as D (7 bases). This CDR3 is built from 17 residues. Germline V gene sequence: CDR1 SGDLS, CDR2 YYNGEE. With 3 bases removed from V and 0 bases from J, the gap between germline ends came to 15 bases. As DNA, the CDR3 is TGTGCCAGCAGCGCCAGCCCCGGGGGGCCGAACACCGGGGAGCTGTTTTTT. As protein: CASSASPGGPNTGELFF.

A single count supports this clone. The CDR3 DNA follows: TGTGCCAGCAGCGCCACAGGGGCAAGATATGGCTACACCTTC. Translation gives CASSATGARYGYTF. V is TRBV13 and J is TRBJ1-2; 7 nucleotides line up with TRBD1. Looked up from germline, CDR1 is PRHDT and CDR2 is FYEKMQ (reference sequence). The CDR3 consists of 14 residues. With 5 bases clipped from V and 5 bases from J, the junction kept 8 bases outside the gene matches.

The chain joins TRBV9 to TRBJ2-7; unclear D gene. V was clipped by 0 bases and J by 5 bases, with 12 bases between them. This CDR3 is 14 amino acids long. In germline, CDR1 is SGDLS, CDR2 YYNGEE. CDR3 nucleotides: TGTGCCAGCAGCGTAGATGTTTCCTCAGACGAGCAGTACTTC. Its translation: CASSVDVSSDEQYF. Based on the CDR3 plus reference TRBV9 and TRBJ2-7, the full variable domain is DSGVTQTPKHLITATGQRVTLRCSPRSGDLSVYWYQQSLDQGLQFLIQYYNGEERAKGNILERFSAQQFPDLHSELNLSSLELGDSALYFCASSVDVSSDEQYFGPGTRLTVT.

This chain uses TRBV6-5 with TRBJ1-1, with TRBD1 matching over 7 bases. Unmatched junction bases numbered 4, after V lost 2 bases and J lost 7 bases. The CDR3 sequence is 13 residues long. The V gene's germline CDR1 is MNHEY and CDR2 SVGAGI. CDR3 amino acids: CASSYGGTDEAFF. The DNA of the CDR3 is TGTGCCAGCAGTTACGGAGGGACAGATGAAGCTTTCTTT.

The CDR3 here is CASSIDRGGTDTQYF. The CDR3 DNA follows: TGTGCCAGCAGCATCGACAGGGGGGGGACAGATACGCAGTATTTT. The genes are TRBV5-6 and TRBJ2-3, with 9 bases lining up with TRBD1. From germline, CDR1 is SGHDT and CDR2 YYEEEE. V lost 4 bases and J lost 3; bases outside the gene matches: 6. This CDR3 is 15 amino acids long.

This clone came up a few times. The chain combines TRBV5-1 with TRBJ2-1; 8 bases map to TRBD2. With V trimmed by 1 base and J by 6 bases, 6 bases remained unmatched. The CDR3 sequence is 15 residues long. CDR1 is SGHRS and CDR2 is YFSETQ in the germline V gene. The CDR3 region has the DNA TGCGCCAGCAGCTTGATTAGCGGGGTCCTCAATGAGCAGTTCTTC. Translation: CASSLISGVLNEQFF.

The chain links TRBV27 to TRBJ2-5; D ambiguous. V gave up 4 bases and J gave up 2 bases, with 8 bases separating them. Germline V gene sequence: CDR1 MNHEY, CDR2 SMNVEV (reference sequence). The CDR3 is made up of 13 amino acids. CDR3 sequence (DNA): TGTGCCAGCAGTTATCGGCGGCAAGAGACCCAGTACTTC. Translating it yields CASSYRRQETQYF.

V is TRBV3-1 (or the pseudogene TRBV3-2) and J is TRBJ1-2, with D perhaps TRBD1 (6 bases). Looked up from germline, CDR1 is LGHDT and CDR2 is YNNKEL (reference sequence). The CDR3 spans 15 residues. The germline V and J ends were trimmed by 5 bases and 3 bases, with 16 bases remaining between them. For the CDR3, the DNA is TGTGCCAGCAGCTATACAGGGATTCTCTACTATGGCTACACCTTC. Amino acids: CASSYTGILYYGYTF.

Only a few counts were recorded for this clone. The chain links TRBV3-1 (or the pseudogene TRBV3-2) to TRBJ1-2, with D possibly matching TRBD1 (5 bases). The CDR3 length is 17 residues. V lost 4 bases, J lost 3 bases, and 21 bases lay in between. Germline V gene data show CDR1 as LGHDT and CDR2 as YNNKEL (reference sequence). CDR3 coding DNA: TGTGCCAGCAGCCCCGGAGTCAGGGCTCAGGGCGACTATGGCTACACCTTC. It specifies CASSPGVRAQGDYGYTF.

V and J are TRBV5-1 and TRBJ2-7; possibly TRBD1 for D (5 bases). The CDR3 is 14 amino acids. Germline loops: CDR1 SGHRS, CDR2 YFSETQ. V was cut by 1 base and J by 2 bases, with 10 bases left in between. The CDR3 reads CASSLRGPPYEQYF. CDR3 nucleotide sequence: TGCGCCAGCAGCTTGAGGGGCCCGCCCTACGAGCAGTACTTC. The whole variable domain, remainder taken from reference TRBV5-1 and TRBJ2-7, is KAGVTQTPRYLIKTRGQQVTLSCSPISGHRSVSWYQQTPGQGLQFLFEYFSETQRNKGNFPGRFSGRQFSNSRSEMNVSTLELGDSALYLCASSLRGPPYEQYFGPGTRLTVT.

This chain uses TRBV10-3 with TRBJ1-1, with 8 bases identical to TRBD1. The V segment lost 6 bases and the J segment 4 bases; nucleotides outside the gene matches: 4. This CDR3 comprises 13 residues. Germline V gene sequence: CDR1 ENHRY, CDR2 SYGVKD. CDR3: CAISGGQATEAFF. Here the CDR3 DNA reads TGTGCCATCAGCGGGGGACAGGCCACTGAAGCTTTCTTT.

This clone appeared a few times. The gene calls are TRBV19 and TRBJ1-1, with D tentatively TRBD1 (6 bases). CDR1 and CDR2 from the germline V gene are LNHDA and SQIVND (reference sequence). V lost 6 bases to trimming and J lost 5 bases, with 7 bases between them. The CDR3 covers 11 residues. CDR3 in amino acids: CASSRGTEAFF. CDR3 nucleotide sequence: TGTGCCAGTAGCAGGGGAACTGAAGCTTTCTTT.

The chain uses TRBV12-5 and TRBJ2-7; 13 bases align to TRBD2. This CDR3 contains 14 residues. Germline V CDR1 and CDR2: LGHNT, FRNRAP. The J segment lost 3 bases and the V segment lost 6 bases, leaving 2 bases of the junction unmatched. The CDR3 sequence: CASGWTSGGYEQYF. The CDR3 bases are TGTGCTAGTGGATGGACTAGCGGGGGCTACGAGCAGTACTTC.